This T cell receptor beta chain was sequenced for a study of tumor and adjacent non-tumor tissue in lung cancer. Study-wide points: Significantly higher TCR diversity was found in tumor than normal lung.

Three rounds of nested PCR, following a modified ARM-PCR protocol, produced the TCRbeta library. TCRdb re-analysed the multiplex PCR reads in MiXCR, keeping a single row per CDR3 protein. Of about 43,000 distinct CDR3 sequences in the sample, approximately 57% were seen once. This sample's RNA came from whole unsorted tissue. More than 3 cm separated this lung sample from the edge of the tumor. Germline CDR1 SGHAT, CDR2 FQNNGV. The CDR3 loop spans 16 amino acids. Worth noting for this clonotype: Its matching antigen is unknown. One end of the junction is discordant with germline, which a read error may explain.

The sequence derives from a man aged 45-65 years with non-small cell lung cancer. The chain combines TRBV11-2 with TRBJ2-2; D gene unclear. The sequencing sample was made of distant non-tumor lung tissue. CDR3 amino acids: CTSVGESRRNTGQLFF. The DNA of the CDR3 is TGTACCAGCGTGGGTGAATCGAGACGGAACACCGGGCAGCTGTTTTTT.